This note documents a single T cell receptor beta chain sequence. The antigen is unknown. This sample is drawn from a study of siplizumab effects on memory and regulatory T cells. Measured with immunoSEQ multiplex PCR; TCRdb has only the in-frame clones, and not every one. The data hold 85,000 to 90,000 clones, with 85% to 90% observed a single time. Study outcomes and limitations: Mappable CD4+ clones that were alloreactive averaged approximately 69% Treg-derived with siplizumab versus approximately 30% in controls.

V lost 1 base, J lost 4 bases, and 10 bases lay in between. The CDR3 consists of 14 residues. The germline gives CDR1 SGHAT, CDR2 FQDESV (reference sequence). Sequencing input: CD4+ T cells sorted from blood. This clonotype was sampled from a human donor in good health. The chain couples TRBV11-1 to TRBJ1-1; D is unresolved. The CDR3 coding sequence is TGTGCCAGCAGCTTAGGGTGGCTGAGCACTGAAGCTTTCTTT. The encoded protein is CASSLGWLSTEAFF.